By share, the clone carrying this T cell receptor (beta chain) ranks as medium-sized. Its antigen is still unknown. This CDR3 spans 14 amino acids. Germline V gene data show CDR1 as SGHVS and CDR2 as FQNEAQ. J lost 4 bases, V lost 1 base, and 1 base had no gene match. This entry comes from a study of T cell repertoires in cytomegalovirus infection. As for the study in general: Use of recently identified HLA-C-restricted and well-studied HLA-B-restricted CMV epitopes was part of the study. CMV infection plus the matching HLA type was flagged by public TCR beta signatures.

TCRdb passed the reads through MiXCR, listing each CDR3 protein once. The data show roughly 100,000 distinct CDR3 sequences, under 50% seen once. Study results and caveats: Dominant in the ex vivo response were TCR beta clonotypes restricted by HLA-C and specific for CMV. Identification of carriers of CMV plus the relevant HLA was performed using cumulative public TCR beta family frequency.

The V call is TRBV7-8, the J call TRBJ1-3, with TRBD1 identical over 7 bases. This material consisted of CD8+ T cells from cultured PBMCs, taken from culture after CMV antigen stimulation. The TCR comes from a human donor in good health (CMV status not recorded). Some clones in this sample may be carry-over from other donors' samples. Written as DNA, the CDR3 is TGTGCCAGCAGCTTAGGGACAGGCGGAAACACCATATATTTT. Protein product: CASSLGTGGNTIYF.